A selection of T cell receptor beta chains follows, all from one sample in a study of cytomegalovirus exposure and HLA in healthy donors. Libraries were prepared by immunoSEQ multiplex PCR; TCRdb keeps only in-frame clonotypes and omits some of them. This table holds some 170,000 clones, about 80% found once. Sequenced input: PBMCs. Receptors were obtained from a man under 40 in good health and CMV-seropositive. The CDR3 runs from the conserved cysteine through the conserved F or W. D genes are given only for firm matches. Rows may omit the clone size; those that give it use once, few, many or a size class.

>TRBJ1-3|.|TRBV4-1|.
TGCGCCAGCAGCCAAGTAAATTCTGGAAACACCATATATTTT
CASSQVNSGNTIYF
>TRBJ1-2|.|TRBV5-6|.
TGTGCCAGCAGCCAGACGACAGGTTTACTTGGCTACACCTTC
CASSQTTGLLGYTF
>TRBJ2-3|.|TRBV5-1|.
TGCGCCAGCAGCGAGGGCGGAGCGTCAGATACGCAGTATTTT
CASSEGGASDTQYF
>TRBJ2-7|.|TRBV27|TRBD2
TGTGCCAGCGCCGGGGGGGCCTTCAGCTCCTACGAGCAGTACTTC
CASAGGAFSSYEQYF
>TRBJ2-1|.|TRBV7-7|.
TGTGCCAGCAGCTTAGTCTTAGGGGATGTTGAGCAGTTCTTC
CASSLVLGDVEQFF
>TRBJ2-5|.|TRBV30|.
TGTGCCTGGAGTCCGGGGATCCGACTAGTACAAGAGACCCAGTACTTC
CAWSPGIRLVQETQYF
>TRBJ2-7|.|TRBV28|TRBD1
TGTGCCAGCAGTTCGGGACAGGGGGCGCGTATCTCCGAGCAGTACTTC
CASSSGQGARISEQYF
>TRBJ1-1|many|TRBV4-1|.
TGCGCCAGCAGCCATCCGGGTACCACTGAAGCTTTCTTT
CASSHPGTTEAFF
>TRBJ1-6|.|TRBV10-3|.
TGTGCCATCAGCGGAGACAGAGACGCAAGCTCCTATAATTCACCCCTCCACTTT
CAISGDRDASSYNSPLHF
>TRBJ2-1|.|TRBV6-1|.
TGTGCCAGCAGTGAATCGATAGGGGGCTACAATGAGCAGTTCTTC
CASSESIGGYNEQFF
>TRBJ1-2|.|TRBV19|TRBD1
TGTGCCAGTACCCCATTGGTACAGGGGGAAATCAATGGCTACACCTTC
CASTPLVQGEINGYTF
>TRBJ2-2|.|TRBV10-2|.
TGCGCCAGCAGTGAGTCCAGGGTACCCGGGGAGCTGTTTTTT
CASSESRVPGELFF
>TRBJ1-1|.|TRBV9|.
TGTGCCAGCAGCGTAGATCATAACCAGGAAGCTTTCTTT
CASSVDHNQEAFF
>TRBJ1-2|.|TRBV6-6|.
TGTGCCAGCAGCACAGCTAACTATGGCTACACCTTC
CASSTANYGYTF
>TRBJ2-5|.|TRBV7-7|.
TGTGCCAGCAGTCAAGGACTATCTCTCCAAGAGACCCAGTACTTC
CASSQGLSLQETQYF
>TRBJ2-4|few|TRBV7-2|TRBD1
TGTGCCAGCAACCGGGACAGGGGGGACATTCAGTACTTC
CASNRDRGDIQYF
>TRBJ1-4|.|TRBV27|.
TGTGCCAGCAGTTTAGCGGGTGAAAAACTGTTTTTT
CASSLAGEKLFF
>TRBJ2-3|.|TRBV7-9|.
TGTGCCAGCAGCTTAATCGGTACGCAGTATTTT
CASSLIGTQYF
>TRBJ1-5|.|TRBV25-1|TRBD1
TGTGCCAGCAGTGCAGGGGGAAATCAGCCCCAGCATTTT
CASSAGGNQPQHF
>TRBJ1-4|.|TRBV10-2|.
TGCGCCAGCAGTGACTCTACAGGGAGTGAAAAACTGTTTTTT
CASSDSTGSEKLFF
>TRBJ2-3|.|TRBV5-1|TRBD1
TGCGCCAGCAGGGTCGGGCAGGGACAGGATACGCAGTATTTT
CASRVGQGQDTQYF
>TRBJ2-3|.|TRBV4-1|TRBD2
TGCGCCAGCAGCCAGCCCCGGGGGGGCGGAGATACGCAGTATTTT
CASSQPRGGGDTQYF
>TRBJ1-1|.|TRBV18|.
TGTGCCAGCTCACCGGAGCAGGGCCATTTTAACACTGAAGCTTTCTTT
CASSPEQGHFNTEAFF
>TRBJ2-5|.|TRBV6-1|TRBD2
TGTGCCAGCACAGTGCGCGGGGGAGAGACCCAGTACTTC
CASTVRGGETQYF
>TRBJ1-5|.|TRBV27|TRBD1
TGTGCCAGCAGTTCCCCTGGGACAGACAATCAGCCCCAGCATTTT
CASSSPGTDNQPQHF
>TRBJ1-1|.|TRBV5-1|TRBD1
TGCGCCAGCAGCAACGCTTTGACAGGGAAGAACACTGAAGCTTTCTTT
CASSNALTGKNTEAFF
>TRBJ2-4|.|TRBV7-9|TRBD1
TGTGCCAGCAGACTGACAGGGGAGAACATTCAGTACTTC
CASRLTGENIQYF
>TRBJ2-2|.|TRBV9|TRBD1
TGTGCCAGCAGCCCGAGGCCAGGACAGGGAAACACCGGGGAGCTGTTTTTT
CASSPRPGQGNTGELFF
>TRBJ2-7|.|TRBV11-2|.
TGTGCCAGCAGCTTAGGCGGGGACCTCTCCTACGAGCAGTACTTC
CASSLGGDLSYEQYF
>TRBJ2-3|.|TRBV5-1|TRBD1
TGCGCCAGCAGCTTCGGACAGGTTAGCGTTAGCACAGATACGCAGTATTTT
CASSFGQVSVSTDTQYF
>TRBJ1-4|.|TRBV2|.
TGTGCCAGCAGTGAACTGGGAACCGGGATCAGTTATTTT
CASSELGTGISYF
>TRBJ1-4|.|TRBV4-1|.
TGCGCCAGCAGCCAAGAACGGAGGAGGGGTAATGAAAAACTGTTTTTT
CASSQERRRGNEKLFF
>TRBJ1-1|.|TRBV7-8|.
TGTGCCAGCAGCGGGGGGTGGGGAGATAGCACTGAAGCTTTCTTT
CASSGGWGDSTEAFF
>TRBJ2-7|.|TRBV25-1|TRBD2
TGTGCCAGCAGTGCCTGGGGTAGCGGGGCGCCCTACGAGCAGTACTTC
CASSAWGSGAPYEQYF
>TRBJ1-3|once|TRBV5-4|.
TGTGCCAGCAGCTCCCGACAGTCCGGAAACACCATATATTTT
CASSSRQSGNTIYF
>TRBJ1-6|.|TRBV2|TRBD1
TGTGCCACCTACCCGGACAGGGGTTACTATAATTCACCCCTCCACTTT
CATYPDRGYYNSPLHF
>TRBJ2-3|.|TRBV5-4|TRBD2
TGTGCCAGCAGCTTGATGGCGGGGGGGTCGCGGGATACGCAGTATTTT
CASSLMAGGSRDTQYF
>TRBJ1-2|.|TRBV6-5|.
TGTGCCAGCAGAAAGGGGGACGGCTACACCTTC
CASRKGDGYTF
>TRBJ2-7|.|TRBV28|.
TGTGCCAGCAGTTCCCCAGGGGTTTCCTACGAGCAGTACTTC
CASSSPGVSYEQYF
>TRBJ2-5|few|TRBV11-2|TRBD1
TGTGCCAGCAGCCTGGGACAGGGGGCTCAAGAGACCCAGTACTTC
CASSLGQGAQETQYF
>TRBJ2-7|.|TRBV5-1|.
TGCGCCACCCACCCTTATCCGGGGACCTACGAGCAGTACTTC
CATHPYPGTYEQYF
>TRBJ2-7|.|TRBV28|TRBD1
TGTGCCAGTGGACAGGCCGACTCCTACGAGCAGTACTTC
CASGQADSYEQYF
>TRBJ1-4|.|TRBV7-9|TRBD1
TGTGCCAGCAGCTGGGAGGACAGGGATAATGAAAAACTGTTTTTT
CASSWEDRDNEKLFF
>TRBJ2-7|.|TRBV29-1|TRBD2
TGCAGCGTTTTTGGACTAGATAATCCCTACGAGCAGTACTTC
CSVFGLDNPYEQYF
>TRBJ2-7|few|TRBV4-1|.
TGCGCCAGCAGCCGAACGGACAGCGGCCTCTACGAGCAGTACTTC
CASSRTDSGLYEQYF
>TRBJ2-4|.|TRBV2|.
TGTGCCAGCAGGGGGGGACAGAAAAACATTCAGTACTTC
CASRGGQKNIQYF
>TRBJ1-5|.|TRBV9|TRBD1
TGTGCCAGCAGCGTTACCGGGACAGTCAATCAGCCCCAGCATTTT
CASSVTGTVNQPQHF
>TRBJ1-5|once|TRBV6-6|.
TGTGCCAGCAGTACCGGACTGTCCAATCAGCCCCAGCATTTT
CASSTGLSNQPQHF
>TRBJ2-7|.|TRBV30|.
TGTGCCTGGAGTGAGTGGAGCTACGAGCAGTACTTC
CAWSEWSYEQYF
>TRBJ1-6|.|TRBV6-5|TRBD1
TGTGCCAGCAGTTACTCCCAGGGGGGCGGGTCACCCCTCCACTTT
CASSYSQGGGSPLHF
>TRBJ2-3|once|TRBV11-2|TRBD2
TGTGCCAGCAGCCCGGGACTAGTAATCGCCTTTAGCACAGGTACGCAGTATTTT
CASSPGLVIAFSTGTQYF
>TRBJ2-5|few|TRBV6-4|.
TGTGCCAGCAGTGAGCGGCGGTACCAAGAGACCCAGTACTTC
CASSERRYQETQYF